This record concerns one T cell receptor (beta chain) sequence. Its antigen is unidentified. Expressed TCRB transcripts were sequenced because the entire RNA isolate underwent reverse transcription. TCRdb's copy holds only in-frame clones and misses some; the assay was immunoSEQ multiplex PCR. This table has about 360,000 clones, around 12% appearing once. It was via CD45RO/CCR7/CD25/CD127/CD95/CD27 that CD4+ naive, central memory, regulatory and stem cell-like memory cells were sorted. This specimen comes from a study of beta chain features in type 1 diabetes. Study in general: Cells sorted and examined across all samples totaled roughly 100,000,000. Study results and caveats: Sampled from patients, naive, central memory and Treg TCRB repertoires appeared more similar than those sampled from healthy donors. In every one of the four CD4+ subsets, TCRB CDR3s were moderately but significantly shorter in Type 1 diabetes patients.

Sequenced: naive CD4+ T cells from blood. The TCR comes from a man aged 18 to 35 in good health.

CDR3 sequence reads: CASSRGLAGTHPYEQYF. DNA of the CDR3: TGTGCCAGCTCGCGGGGACTAGCGGGGACCCATCCCTACGAGCAGTACTTC. This chain joins TRBV18 and TRBJ2-7; 13 bases line up with TRBD2. With 6 bases clipped from V and 2 bases from J, the junction kept 10 bases outside the gene matches. From germline, CDR1 is KGHSH and CDR2 LQKENI. This CDR3 is 17 amino acids long. The variable domain in full, with the rest retrieved from reference TRBV18 and TRBJ2-7, is NAGVMQNPRHLVRRRGQEARLRCSPMKGHSHVYWYRQLPEEGLKFMVYLQKENIIDESGMPKERFSAEFPKEGPSILRIQQVVRGDSAAYFCASSRGLAGTHPYEQYFGPGTRLTVT.